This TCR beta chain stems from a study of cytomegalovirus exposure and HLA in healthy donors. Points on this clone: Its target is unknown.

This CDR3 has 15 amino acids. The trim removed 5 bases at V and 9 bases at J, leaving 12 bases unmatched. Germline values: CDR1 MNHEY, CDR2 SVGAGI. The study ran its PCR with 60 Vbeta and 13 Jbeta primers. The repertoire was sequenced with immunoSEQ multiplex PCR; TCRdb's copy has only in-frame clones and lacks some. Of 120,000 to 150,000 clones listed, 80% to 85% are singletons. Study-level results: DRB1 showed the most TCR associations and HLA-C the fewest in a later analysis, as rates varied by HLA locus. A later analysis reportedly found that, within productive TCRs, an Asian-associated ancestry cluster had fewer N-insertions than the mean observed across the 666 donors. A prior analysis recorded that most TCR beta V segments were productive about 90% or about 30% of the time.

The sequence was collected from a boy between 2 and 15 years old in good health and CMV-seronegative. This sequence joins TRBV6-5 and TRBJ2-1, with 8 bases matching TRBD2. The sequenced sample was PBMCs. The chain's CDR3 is CASSREWTSLAEQFF. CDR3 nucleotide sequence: TGTGCCAGCAGTCGGGAGTGGACTAGCCTGGCTGAGCAGTTCTTC.